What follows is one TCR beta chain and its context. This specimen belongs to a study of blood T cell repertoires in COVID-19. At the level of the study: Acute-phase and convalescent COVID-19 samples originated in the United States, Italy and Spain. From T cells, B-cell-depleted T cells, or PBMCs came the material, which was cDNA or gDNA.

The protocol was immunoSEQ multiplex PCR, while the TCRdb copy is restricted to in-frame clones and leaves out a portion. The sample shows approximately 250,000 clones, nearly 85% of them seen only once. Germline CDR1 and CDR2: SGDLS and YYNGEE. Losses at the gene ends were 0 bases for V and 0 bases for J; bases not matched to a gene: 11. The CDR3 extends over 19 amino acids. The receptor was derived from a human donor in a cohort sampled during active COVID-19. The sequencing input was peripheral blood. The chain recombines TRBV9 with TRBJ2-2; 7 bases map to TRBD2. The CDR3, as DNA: TGTGCCAGCAGCGTAGTACCGGGAGGACGAACTGCGAACACCGGGGAGCTGTTTTTT. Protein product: CASSVVPGGRTANTGELFF.